Listed here are 32 T cell receptor beta chains from one sample, sequenced in a study of beta chain features in type 1 diabetes (dated by TCRdb to 2017 to 2018). What the authors observed across the whole study: Type 1 diabetes patients showed a moderate but significant shortening of TCRB CDR3 length in all four CD4+ subsets.

Library preparation used the immunoSEQ multiplex PCR assay. The High Capacity cDNA Reverse Transcription Kit was used to reverse transcribe all of the isolated RNA, meaning that expressed TCRB transcripts were what got sequenced. Imported from immuneACCESS, the table was reduced by TCRdb to in-frame sequences with V and J called. These copies leave out some clones; in studies compared against another copy, an unresolved V gene accounts for under half, and the cause of the remainder is not known. A total of around 260,000 clones appear in this sample, about 20% of them only once. The ten largest make up 0.028% of the sample. Which antigens these TCRs recognize remains unknown. Specimen: naive CD4+ T cells from blood. The cell subset or site label, as the study defines it: true naive CD4+ T cells. These receptors were collected from a woman aged 35 to 49 with type 1 diabetes.

Only a few counts were recorded for this clone. The chain has TRBV30 and TRBJ1-1; no firm D call. The germline gives CDR1 GTSNPN, CDR2 SVGIG (reference sequence). V was cut by 3 bases and J by 0 bases, with 8 bases left in between. The CDR3 consists of 13 residues. The CDR3 DNA reads as TGTGCCTGGAGCGTCAGTATGAACACTGAAGCTTTCTTT. Protein product: CAWSVSMNTEAFF.

This clone showed up just a few times. This sequence joins TRBV6-5 and TRBJ2-1; TRBD2 matches at 7 bases. The CDR3 contains 13 residues. Trimming took 2 bases from V and 8 from J; bases not matched to a gene: 3. Germline V gene data show CDR1 as MNHEY and CDR2 as SVGAGI. As DNA, the CDR3 is TGTGCCAGCAGTTACCGGGCGGGGGATGAGCAGTTCTTC. As protein: CASSYRAGDEQFF.

There are a few counts of this clone. CDR3 DNA: TGTGCCAGCAGTTTGACTTCAGCCAAAAACATTCAGTACTTC. The encoded protein is CASSLTSAKNIQYF. The chain carries TRBV27 and TRBJ2-4; D uncertain. The CDR3 spans 14 residues. Trimming removed 3 bases from V and 0 bases from J, with 6 bases in between. Germline values: CDR1 MNHEY, CDR2 SMNVEV (reference sequence).

The V call is TRBV4-1, the J call TRBJ1-1; possibly TRBD1 for D (5 bases). Trimming left V 1 base short and J 2 bases short, with 8 bases between. Germline loops: CDR1 MGHRA, CDR2 YSYEKL. The CDR3 loop spans 14 amino acids. Here the CDR3 reads CASSQGQGNTEAFF. For the CDR3, the DNA is TGCGCCAGCAGCCAAGGCCAGGGAAACACTGAAGCTTTCTTT.

This clone was seen a handful of times. The V call is TRBV7-9, the J call TRBJ2-5, with TRBD2 as a possible D gene (5 bases). V lost 5 bases to trimming and J lost 4 bases, with 20 bases between them. Germline V CDR1 and CDR2: SEHNR, FQNEAQ (reference sequence). The CDR3 has 16 amino acids. The CDR3 spells CASSPLSGSTGETQYF. The CDR3 nucleotides are TGTGCCAGCAGCCCCTTAAGCGGCTCCACGGGAGAGACCCAGTACTTC.

J is TRBJ2-7 and V is TRBV5-1, with 10 positions matching TRBD2. The V segment lost 7 bases and the J segment 2 bases; nucleotides outside the gene matches: 6. CDR3 size: 14 residues. Germline assignment: CDR1 SGHRS and CDR2 YFSETQ. In nucleotides, the CDR3 is TGCGCCAGCGCCCCAGCGGGAGGGCCCTACGAGCAGTACTTC. Its protein product is CASAPAGGPYEQYF. The whole variable domain, remainder taken from reference TRBV5-1 and TRBJ2-7, is KAGVTQTPRYLIKTRGQQVTLSCSPISGHRSVSWYQQTPGQGLQFLFEYFSETQRNKGNFPGRFSGRQFSNSRSEMNVSTLELGDSALYLCASAPAGGPYEQYFGPGTRLTVT.

This clone turned up a few times. In nucleotides, the CDR3 is TGCAGCGCCGGGCAAATCACAGGGGGAGGGGACACTGAAGCTTTCTTT. Its protein product is CSAGQITGGGDTEAFF. The J gene is TRBJ1-1, the V gene TRBV29-1; 8 bases match TRBD1. The CDR3 sequence is 16 residues long. V was clipped by 7 bases and J by 3 bases; unmatched bases: 16. CDR1 and CDR2 from the germline V gene are SQVTM and ANQGSEA. Based on the CDR3 plus reference TRBV29-1 and TRBJ1-1, the full variable domain is SAVISQKPSRDICQRGTSLTIQCQVDSQVTMMFWYRQQPGQSLTLIATANQGSEATYESGFVIDKFPISRPNLTFSTLTVSNMSPEDSSIYLCSAGQITGGGDTEAFFGQGTRLTVV.

The chain uses TRBV5-1 and TRBJ2-1; 12 positions match TRBD2. CDR1 and CDR2 from the germline V gene are SGHRS and YFSETQ. The CDR3 runs to 16 residues. The ends lost 0 bases at V and 9 bases at J; junction bases unmatched: 7. CDR3 in DNA: TGCGCCAGCAGCTTGGTAGCGACTAGCGGGGGAGGTGAGCAGTTCTTC. Encoded protein: CASSLVATSGGGEQFF.

In this sample, this clone turned up a few times. The chain is built from TRBV7-6 and TRBJ2-3, with TRBD2 identical over 13 bases. The length of the CDR3 is 16 residues. The V gene's germline CDR1 is SGHVS and CDR2 FNYEAQ. The J segment lost 6 bases and the V segment lost 4 bases, leaving 7 bases of the junction unmatched. The CDR3 coding sequence is TGTGCCAGCAGCTATGGACTAGCGGGAGAGGGTGATACGCAGTATTTT. This gives the protein CASSYGLAGEGDTQYF.

V usage is TRBV9 and J usage is TRBJ1-5, with D tentatively TRBD1 (5 bases). This CDR3 is built from 15 residues. Trimming took off 2 bases at V and 5 bases at J, with 14 bases between the two ends. Germline V gene lookup returns CDR1 SGDLS and CDR2 YYNGEE. CDR3 residues: CASSVSGWGDQPQHF. The CDR3 region has the DNA TGTGCCAGCAGCGTTTCCGGGTGGGGGGATCAGCCCCAGCATTTT.

This rearrangement joins TRBV6-5 to TRBJ2-1; TRBD2 agrees at 8 bases. The V segment lost 0 bases and the J segment 7 bases; nucleotides outside the gene matches: 8. CDR3 length: 16 amino acids. Germline V gene sequence: CDR1 MNHEY, CDR2 SVGAGI. The CDR3 loop reads CASSYSPGLGKNEQFF. The CDR3 DNA reads as TGTGCCAGCAGTTACTCACCGGGACTAGGAAAGAATGAGCAGTTCTTC.

The V call is TRBV9, the J call TRBJ1-2, with 10 bases identical to TRBD1. V trimming: 5 bases; J trimming: 7 bases; junction bases outside the gene matches: 11. The germline gives CDR1 SGDLS, CDR2 YYNGEE. The CDR3 totals 15 residues. The CDR3 DNA is TGTGCCAGCAGTTTTGCCCGACAGGGGGCTCGTGGCTACACCTTC. Encoded protein: CASSFARQGARGYTF.

This clone was seen a handful of times. The J gene is TRBJ2-2, the V gene TRBV5-6; weak D call: TRBD2 (5 bases). CDR1 and CDR2 from the germline V gene are SGHDT and YYEEEE. CDR3 length equals 12 residues. V was trimmed by 1 base and J by 8 bases, leaving 6 bases between them. The CDR3 DNA is TGTGCCAGCAGCTTGTGGACTGGGGAGCTGTTTTTT. Translated, it gives CASSLWTGELFF.

The J gene is TRBJ1-2, the V gene TRBV5-1; D possibly corresponds to TRBD1 (6 bases). This CDR3 contains 15 residues. Germline-derived CDR1 and CDR2 are SGHRS and YFSETQ. V dropped 4 bases and J dropped 4 bases, with 17 bases sitting between them. The CDR3, as DNA: TGCGCCAGCAGCGCCACCTCAGGACAGAGCTATGGCTACACCTTC. Protein product: CASSATSGQSYGYTF.

Note on this clone: Germline is not matched at one junction end, which may reflect a read error. The CDR3, as DNA: TGTGCTAGCAGTCCGACAGGGCCAGATACGCAGTATTTT. Its translation: CASSPTGPDTQYF. The rearrangement uses TRBV7-7 and TRBJ2-3; 7 bases are a match to TRBD1. The length of the CDR3 is 13 residues. The germline CDR1 and CDR2 sequences are SSHAT and FNYEAQ (reference sequence).

In its sample, this clone was seen a few times. The rearrangement joins TRBV30 to TRBJ1-4; D might be TRBD1 (5 bases). Germline-derived CDR1 and CDR2 are GTSNPN and SVGIG (reference sequence). CDR3 length: 13 amino acids. V gave up 3 bases and J gave up 7 bases, with 12 bases separating them. The CDR3 DNA reads as TGTGCCTGGAGAGTCGGAGGGACTGAAAAACTGTTTTTT. Its protein product is CAWRVGGTEKLFF.

Only a few counts were recorded for this clone. The gene calls are TRBV4-3 and TRBJ1-4; D is possibly TRBD1 (5 bases). V lost 1 base to trimming and J lost 7 bases, with 16 bases between them. This CDR3 contains 16 residues. Germline CDR1 is LGHNA and CDR2 is YSLEER. CDR3 sequence reads: CASSQGLLQASEKLFF. The CDR3 nucleotides read TGCGCCAGCAGCCAAGGATTGTTACAGGCGTCTGAAAAACTGTTTTTT.

This clone was counted only a few times. The chain combines TRBV29-1 with TRBJ1-3; D remains ambiguous. Trimming took 0 bases from V and 0 from J, leaving 6 bases between them. CDR1 and CDR2 from the germline V gene are SQVTM and ANQGSEA. The CDR3 sequence is 14 residues long. In DNA, the CDR3 is TGCAGCGTTGAAGACAGATCCTCTGGAAACACCATATATTTT. It translates to CSVEDRSSGNTIYF.

This clone was counted a few times. The chain uses TRBV19 and TRBJ1-6; 7 bases fit TRBD1. Germline V gene sequence: CDR1 LNHDA, CDR2 SQIVND (reference sequence). The CDR3 has 16 residues. Losses at the gene ends were 10 bases for V and 8 bases for J; bases not matched to a gene: 17. CDR3 nucleotide sequence: TGTGCCACCACTAACGGAGCCGGGACAGATTATTCACCCCTCCACTTT. Translated, it gives CATTNGAGTDYSPLHF.

The chain carries TRBV29-1 and TRBJ1-1, with 7 nucleotides matching TRBD1. CDR1 is SQVTM, CDR2 ANQGSEA, per germline. V shed 7 bases, J shed 0 bases, and the junction held 8 bases outside the gene matches. This CDR3 has 14 amino acids. CDR3 loop: CSATRTGMNTEAFF. CDR3 coding DNA: TGCAGCGCCACCCGGACAGGAATGAACACTGAAGCTTTCTTT.

This clone occurred a few times. The chain combines TRBV4-1 with TRBJ1-4; no clear D. V lost 0 bases, J lost 0 bases, and 11 bases lay in between. CDR1 and CDR2 from the germline V gene are MGHRA and YSYEKL. This CDR3 spans 17 amino acids. In nucleotides, the CDR3 is TGCGCCAGCAGCCAAGACTGGAGGCGGACAACTAATGAAAAACTGTTTTTT. Amino acids: CASSQDWRRTTNEKLFF.

This clone was counted between two and nine times. The rearrangement joins TRBV2 to TRBJ1-4; TRBD1 matches 7 bases. Per germline, CDR1 SNHLY and CDR2 FYNNEI. Trimming cost V 10 bases and J 3 bases; bases outside gene matches: 5. The CDR3 contains 13 residues. The DNA of the CDR3 is TGTGCCACTTCCGGGACAGCTAATGAAAAACTGTTTTTT. Translated, it gives CATSGTANEKLFF.

This clone was picked up a small number of times. The chain links TRBV7-2 to TRBJ1-1, with a tentative D call TRBD1 (5 bases). V was cut by 7 bases and J by 4 bases, with 16 bases left in between. CDR3 size: 14 residues. CDR1 and CDR2 (germline): SGHTA, FQGNSA. The CDR3 bases are TGTGCCAGCAACTGGGGACTCAAGGGCACTGAAGCTTTCTTT. Its translation is CASNWGLKGTEAFF.

This clone has a handful of counts. This chain joins TRBV6-5 and TRBJ1-2; 7 bases are a match to TRBD1. CDR3 size: 15 residues. Losses at the gene ends were 4 bases for V and 2 bases for J; bases not matched to a gene: 7. The germline gives CDR1 MNHEY, CDR2 SVGAGI. Here the CDR3 reads CASSFTGVWNYGYTF. CDR3 nucleotide sequence: TGTGCCAGCAGTTTTACAGGGGTCTGGAACTATGGCTACACCTTC.

This clone occurred a few times. The chain uses TRBV28 and TRBJ2-1; tentatively, D is TRBD1 (5 bases). This CDR3 has 15 amino acids. Germline assignment: CDR1 MDHEN and CDR2 SYDVKM. V lost 6 bases and J lost 2, with 14 bases in between. In DNA, the CDR3 is TGTGCCAGCAGAACCTCAGGGCCAGCCTACAATGAGCAGTTCTTC. This gives the protein CASRTSGPAYNEQFF.

The rearrangement links TRBV4-3 to TRBJ2-1; 7 bases map to TRBD2. This CDR3 is built from 17 residues. Trimming removed 0 bases from V and 9 bases from J; junction bases left unmatched: 14. Germline V gene sequence: CDR1 LGHNA, CDR2 YSLEER. The CDR3: CASSQDLAAGREAEQFF. The CDR3 DNA sequence: TGCGCCAGCAGCCAAGACCTAGCGGCGGGACGGGAGGCTGAGCAGTTCTTC.

The rearrangement joins TRBV18 to TRBJ1-2; 8 positions agree with TRBD1. Germline V gives CDR1 KGHSH, CDR2 LQKENI. Trimming removed 3 bases from V and 6 bases from J; junction bases left unmatched: 9. The CDR3 is made up of 15 amino acids. CDR3 bases: TGTGCCAGCTCACCTTCGGAGACAGGGGTGAATGGCTACACCTTC. It codes for CASSPSETGVNGYTF.

The chain joins TRBV7-8 to TRBJ2-6, with 7 bases fitting TRBD1. V trimming: 3 bases; J trimming: 2 bases; junction bases outside the gene matches: 4. Germline V gene sequence: CDR1 SGHVS, CDR2 FQNEAQ. The CDR3 runs 16 residues. CDR3: CASSFGTDPGANVLTF. Written as DNA, the CDR3 is TGTGCCAGCAGCTTTGGGACAGACCCTGGGGCCAACGTCCTGACTTTC.

J is TRBJ2-1 and V is TRBV5-1, with TRBD2 matching over 9 bases. Germline CDR1 reads SGHRS; CDR2 reads YFSETQ. This CDR3 spans 15 amino acids. The V segment lost 0 bases and the J segment 9 bases; nucleotides outside the gene matches: 7. CDR3 sequence: CASSLGVAGATEQFF. Written as DNA, the CDR3 is TGCGCCAGCAGCTTGGGGGTAGCGGGGGCAACTGAGCAGTTCTTC.

This clone has a handful of counts. V and J are TRBV5-1 and TRBJ1-1; 7 positions agree with TRBD1. The CDR3 contains 15 residues. Germline trimming cut 4 bases from V and 6 bases from J; bases unmatched to any gene: 12. Germline V CDR1 and CDR2: SGHRS, YFSETQ. The CDR3 DNA is TGCGCCAGCAGCATACCAACAGGGGTCCGGGCTGAAGCTTTCTTT. Translation gives CASSIPTGVRAEAFF.

The V call is TRBV6-5, the J call TRBJ2-5; the D is unclear. Germline CDR1 and CDR2: MNHEY and SVGAGI. Trimming stripped 6 bases from V and 3 bases from J, with 11 bases between. The CDR3 is 13 amino acids. The DNA of the CDR3 is TGTGCCAGCAGATGGGTAGGAGAAGAGACCCAGTACTTC. As protein: CASRWVGEETQYF.

A few counts support this clone. V is TRBV5-4 and J is TRBJ1-1; tentatively, D is TRBD1 (6 bases). V was cut by 4 bases and J by 0 bases, with 16 bases left in between. Germline values: CDR1 SGHNT, CDR2 YYREEE (reference sequence). The CDR3 totals 16 residues. CDR3 sequence: CASSPGHQGLNTEAFF. CDR3 DNA sequence: TGTGCCAGCAGCCCGGGACACCAGGGGCTGAACACTGAAGCTTTCTTT.